This T cell receptor beta chain was obtained from a study of CD8+ T cells in alopecia areata. Extracted from the samples, RNA was reverse transcribed into cDNA to serve as the sequencing template. This table comes from immunoSEQ multiplex PCR, and its TCRdb copy is limited to in-frame clones, with some not included. The sample consists of roughly 120,000 clones, more than 40% of them appearing once. Trimming stripped 5 bases from V and 0 bases from J, with 5 bases between. The germline CDR1 and CDR2 sequences are SEHNR and FQNEAQ (reference sequence). The CDR3 has 14 residues. Of note for this clone: Antigen specificity is unknown.

General observations from the study: Because of a solitary nonresponder, the connection of baseline CD8+ expansion to response stays uncertain. Under tofacitinib, fewer expanded CD8+ clones appeared among the top 100 scalp clones.

Treatment given: oral pan-JAK inhibitor, 5-10 mg twice daily. The chain employs TRBV7-9 and TRBJ2-6, with D unclear. The source material was CD4+ T cells sorted from blood, sampled at week 4, from a patient treated with tofacitinib. This receptor was identified in a human donor with alopecia areata. Here the CDR3 DNA reads TGTGCCAGCAGCGCACTCTCTGGGGCCAACGTCCTGACTTTC. The encoded protein is CASSALSGANVLTF.